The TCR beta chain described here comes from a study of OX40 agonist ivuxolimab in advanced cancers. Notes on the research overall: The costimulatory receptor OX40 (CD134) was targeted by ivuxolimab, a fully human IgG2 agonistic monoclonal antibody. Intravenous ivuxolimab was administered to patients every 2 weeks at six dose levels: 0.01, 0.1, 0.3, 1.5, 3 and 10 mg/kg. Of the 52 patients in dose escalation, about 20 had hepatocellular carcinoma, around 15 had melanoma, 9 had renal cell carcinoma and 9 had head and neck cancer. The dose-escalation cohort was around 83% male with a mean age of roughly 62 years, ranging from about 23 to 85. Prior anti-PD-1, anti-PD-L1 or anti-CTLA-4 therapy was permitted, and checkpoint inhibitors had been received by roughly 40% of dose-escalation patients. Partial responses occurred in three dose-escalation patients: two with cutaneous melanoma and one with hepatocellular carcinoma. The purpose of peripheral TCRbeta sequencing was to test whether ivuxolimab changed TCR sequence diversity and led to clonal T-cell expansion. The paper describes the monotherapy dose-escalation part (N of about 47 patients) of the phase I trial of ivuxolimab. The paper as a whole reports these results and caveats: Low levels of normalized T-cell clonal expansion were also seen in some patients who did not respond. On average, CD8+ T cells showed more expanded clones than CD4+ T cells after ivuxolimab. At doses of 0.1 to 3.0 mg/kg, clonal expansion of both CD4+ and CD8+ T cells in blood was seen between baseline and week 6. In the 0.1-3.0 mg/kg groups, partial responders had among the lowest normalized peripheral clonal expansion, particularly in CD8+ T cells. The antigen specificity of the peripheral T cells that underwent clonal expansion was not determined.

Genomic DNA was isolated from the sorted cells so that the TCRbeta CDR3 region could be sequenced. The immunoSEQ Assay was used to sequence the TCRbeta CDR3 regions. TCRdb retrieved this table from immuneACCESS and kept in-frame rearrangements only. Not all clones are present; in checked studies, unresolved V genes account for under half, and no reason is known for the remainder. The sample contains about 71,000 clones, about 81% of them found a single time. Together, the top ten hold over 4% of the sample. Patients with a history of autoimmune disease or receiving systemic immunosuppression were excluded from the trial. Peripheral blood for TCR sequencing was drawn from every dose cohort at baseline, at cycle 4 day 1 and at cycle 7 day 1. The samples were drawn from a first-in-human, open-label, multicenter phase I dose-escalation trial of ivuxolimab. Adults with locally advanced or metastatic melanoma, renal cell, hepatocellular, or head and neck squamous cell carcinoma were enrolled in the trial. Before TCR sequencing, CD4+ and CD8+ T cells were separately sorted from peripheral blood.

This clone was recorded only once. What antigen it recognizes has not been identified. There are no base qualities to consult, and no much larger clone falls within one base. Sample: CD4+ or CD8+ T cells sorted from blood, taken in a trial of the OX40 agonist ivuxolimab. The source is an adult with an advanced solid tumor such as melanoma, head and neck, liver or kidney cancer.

The DNA sequence is given as TGTGCCAGCAGTGAGATGGCTGCGGGTGGCTACACCTTC. Its protein product is CASSEMAAGGYTF. The chain couples TRBV6-1 to TRBJ1-2, with no confidently assigned D gene. Spanning cysteine to phenylalanine, the CDR3 consists of 13 amino acids. Left in the record is the CDR3 DNA by itself, 39 bases read in frame from the first base. Taken from the germline V gene, the CDR1 and CDR2 loops are MNHNS and SASEGT. V and J lose 3 bases and 7 bases, and a span of 12 bases separates them.